The entry below describes one T cell receptor (beta chain). Its antigen is not known. The junction shows a germline mismatch at one end, possibly a read error. Together with a sample-barcoded 5' primer, a J-beta primer mix was included in a second PCR lasting about 7 to 11 cycles. TCRdb re-called the 5' RACE reads through MiXCR, storing one row per CDR3 protein. The repertoire consists of more than 650,000 distinct CDR3 sequences, with 22% occurring once and the leading ten covering less than 25%. The sample originates from a study of blood T cells in healthy people across ages. Whole-study results and caveats: Percentage of naive T cells showed a strong correlation with TCR beta diversity. Diversity was higher, and naive CD4+ cells more numerous, in long-lived donors than in aged donors. Diversity of TCR beta per million T cells declined in a roughly linear way with age.

The source of this sequence is a man between 65 and 85 years old in good health. What was sequenced was blood.

CDR3 loop: CSVGDRFSEANVLTF. The CDR3 nucleotides are TGCAGCGTGGGCGACAGGTTCTCTGAGGCCAACGTCCTGACTTTC. V and J are TRBV29-1 and TRBJ2-6, with D possibly matching TRBD1 (6 bases). Germline V gene sequence: CDR1 SQVTM, CDR2 ANQGSEA. This CDR3 contains 15 residues.